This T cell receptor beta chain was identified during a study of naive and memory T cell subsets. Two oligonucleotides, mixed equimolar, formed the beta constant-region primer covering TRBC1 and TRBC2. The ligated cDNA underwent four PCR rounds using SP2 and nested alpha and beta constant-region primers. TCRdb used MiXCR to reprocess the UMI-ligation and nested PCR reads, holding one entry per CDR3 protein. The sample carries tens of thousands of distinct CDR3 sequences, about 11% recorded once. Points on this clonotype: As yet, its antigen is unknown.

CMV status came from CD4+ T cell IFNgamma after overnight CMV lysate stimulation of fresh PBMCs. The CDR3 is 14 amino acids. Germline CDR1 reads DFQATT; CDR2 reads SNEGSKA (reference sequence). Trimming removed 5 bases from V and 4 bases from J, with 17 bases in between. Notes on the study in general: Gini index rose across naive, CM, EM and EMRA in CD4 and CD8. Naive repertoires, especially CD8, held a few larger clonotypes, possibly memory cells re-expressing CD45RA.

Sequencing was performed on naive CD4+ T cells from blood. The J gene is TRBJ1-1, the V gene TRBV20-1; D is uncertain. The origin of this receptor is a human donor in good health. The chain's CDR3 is CSASNYRTGTEAFF. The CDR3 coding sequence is TGCAGTGCTTCAAATTACCGGACGGGCACTGAAGCTTTCTTT.